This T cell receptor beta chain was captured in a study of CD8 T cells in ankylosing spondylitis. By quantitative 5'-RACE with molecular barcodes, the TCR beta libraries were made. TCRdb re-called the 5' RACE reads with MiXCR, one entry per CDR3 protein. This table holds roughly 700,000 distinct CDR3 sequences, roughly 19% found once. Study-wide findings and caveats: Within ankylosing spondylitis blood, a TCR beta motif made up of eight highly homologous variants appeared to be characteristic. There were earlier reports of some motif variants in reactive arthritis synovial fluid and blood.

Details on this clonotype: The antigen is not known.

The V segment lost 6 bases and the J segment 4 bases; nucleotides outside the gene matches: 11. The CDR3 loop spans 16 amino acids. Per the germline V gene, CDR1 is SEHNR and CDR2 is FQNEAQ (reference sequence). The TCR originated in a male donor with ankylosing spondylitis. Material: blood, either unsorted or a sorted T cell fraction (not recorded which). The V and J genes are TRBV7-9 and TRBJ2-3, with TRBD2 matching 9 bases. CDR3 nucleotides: TGTGCCAGCAGTCCCCTTCCGGGACTAGCTTCAGATACGCAGTATTTT. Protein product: CASSPLPGLASDTQYF.